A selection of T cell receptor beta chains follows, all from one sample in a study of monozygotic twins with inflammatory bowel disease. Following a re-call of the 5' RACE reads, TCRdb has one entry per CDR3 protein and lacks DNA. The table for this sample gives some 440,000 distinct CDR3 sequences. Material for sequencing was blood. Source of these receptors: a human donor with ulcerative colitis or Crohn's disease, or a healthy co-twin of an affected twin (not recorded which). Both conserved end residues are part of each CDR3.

CDR3aa: CASSLNHEQFF
j_gene: TRBJ2-1
v_gene: TRBV7-9

CDR3aa: CASSLAPGINQPQHF
j_gene: TRBJ1-5
v_gene: TRBV5-1

CDR3aa: CASSPDRVNTGELFF
j_gene: TRBJ2-2
v_gene: TRBV14

CDR3aa: CASSDPSTGANTGELFF
j_gene: TRBJ2-2
v_gene: TRBV25-1

CDR3aa: CASSLGQTATNEKLFF
j_gene: TRBJ1-4
v_gene: TRBV5-1

CDR3aa: CASSYRTGYTEAFF
j_gene: TRBJ1-1
v_gene: TRBV6-5

CDR3aa: CASSLARSDNEQFF
j_gene: TRBJ2-1
v_gene: TRBV12-3/TRBV12-4

CDR3aa: CSVEVGQPLHEGSGYTF
j_gene: TRBJ1-2
v_gene: TRBV29-1

CDR3aa: CASSQGRDPTYEQYF
j_gene: TRBJ2-7
v_gene: TRBV4-2

CDR3aa: CASSLRTDEAFF
j_gene: TRBJ1-1
v_gene: TRBV5-6

CDR3aa: CATSRGKDSTEAFF
j_gene: TRBJ1-1
v_gene: TRBV15

CDR3aa: CASSASYSAGGRLNEQFF
j_gene: TRBJ2-1
v_gene: TRBV2

CDR3aa: CASSSTGQIGETQYF
j_gene: TRBJ2-5
v_gene: TRBV5-1

CDR3aa: CASSLVAGRPYTF
j_gene: TRBJ1-2
v_gene: TRBV7-9

CDR3aa: CASSPGTVAEQFF
j_gene: TRBJ2-1
v_gene: TRBV9

CDR3aa: CASQGLAGITGELFF
j_gene: TRBJ2-2
v_gene: TRBV19

CDR3aa: CSGAGPGGVREQFF
j_gene: TRBJ2-1
v_gene: TRBV29-1

CDR3aa: CASSQVVAGGGEQYF
j_gene: TRBJ2-7
v_gene: TRBV4-1

CDR3aa: CASSLFPGDQPQHF
j_gene: TRBJ1-5
v_gene: TRBV6-1

CDR3aa: CASSYSGQGADTQYF
j_gene: TRBJ2-3
v_gene: TRBV6-5

CDR3aa: CASSSRAGAGELFF
j_gene: TRBJ2-2
v_gene: TRBV6-5

CDR3aa: CASSGTPGGTYEQYF
j_gene: TRBJ2-7
v_gene: TRBV27

CDR3aa: CASSVAITRTDGSYNEQFF
j_gene: TRBJ2-1
v_gene: TRBV9

CDR3aa: CASSLAIQATYGYTF
j_gene: TRBJ1-2
v_gene: TRBV7-8

CDR3aa: CAWTGGYRYGYTF
j_gene: TRBJ1-2
v_gene: TRBV30

CDR3aa: CASRSNTYEQYF
j_gene: TRBJ2-7
v_gene: TRBV7-2

CDR3aa: CASSLVGVAGELFF
j_gene: TRBJ2-2
v_gene: TRBV7-2

CDR3aa: CASSYARGADTQYF
j_gene: TRBJ2-3
v_gene: TRBV6-5

CDR3aa: CASSFLPWPQHF
j_gene: TRBJ1-5
v_gene: TRBV28

CDR3aa: CSVGPVYQETQYF
j_gene: TRBJ2-5
v_gene: TRBV29-1

CDR3aa: CASSSGQGAQPQHF
j_gene: TRBJ1-5
v_gene: TRBV5-1

CDR3aa: CAISEDRGLREQFF
j_gene: TRBJ2-1
v_gene: TRBV10-3

CDR3aa: CASSQDTNRNYEQYF
j_gene: TRBJ2-7
v_gene: TRBV4-1

CDR3aa: CASSDRTGGSIQYF
j_gene: TRBJ2-4
v_gene: TRBV2

CDR3aa: CSARKSSGSVSYEQYF
j_gene: TRBJ2-7
v_gene: TRBV20-1

CDR3aa: CASSLRQTNTGELFF
j_gene: TRBJ2-2
v_gene: TRBV7-2

CDR3aa: CASNEGANSPLHF
j_gene: TRBJ1-6
v_gene: TRBV12-3/TRBV12-4

CDR3aa: CASSLGSQGNNEQFF
j_gene: TRBJ2-1
v_gene: TRBV7-8

CDR3aa: CASNRRSDLNTEAFF
j_gene: TRBJ1-1
v_gene: TRBV7-8

CDR3aa: CASSPSQGGELFF
j_gene: TRBJ2-2
v_gene: TRBV5-6

CDR3aa: CASTGFDYNEQFF
j_gene: TRBJ2-1
v_gene: TRBV5-6

CDR3aa: CSASHIERLEQYF
j_gene: TRBJ2-7
v_gene: TRBV20-1

CDR3aa: CASQRTGNTEAFF
j_gene: TRBJ1-1
v_gene: TRBV30

CDR3aa: CASSLSGPRDTQYF
j_gene: TRBJ2-3
v_gene: TRBV5-6

CDR3aa: CASSFGLAGYNEQFF
j_gene: TRBJ2-1
v_gene: TRBV7-3

CDR3aa: CASSFTGDSLPYEQYF
j_gene: TRBJ2-7
v_gene: TRBV7-8

CDR3aa: CASSQGPGQPQHF
j_gene: TRBJ1-5
v_gene: TRBV14

CDR3aa: CASSQASRTDFEQYF
j_gene: TRBJ2-7
v_gene: TRBV4-1

CDR3aa: CASSQGLRTGYSGANVLTF
j_gene: TRBJ2-6
v_gene: TRBV14

CDR3aa: CASSPSGRAYNEQFF
j_gene: TRBJ2-1
v_gene: TRBV12-3/TRBV12-4

CDR3aa: CASSVQGGSTEAFF
j_gene: TRBJ1-1
v_gene: TRBV7-2

CDR3aa: CASSWRGTANTGELFF
j_gene: TRBJ2-2
v_gene: TRBV7-2

CDR3aa: CASSLGERGGGSDTQYF
j_gene: TRBJ2-3
v_gene: TRBV5-4

CDR3aa: CSAGRTGGKETQYF
j_gene: TRBJ2-5
v_gene: TRBV20-1

CDR3aa: CASSLGGESSYEQYF
j_gene: TRBJ2-7
v_gene: TRBV12-3/TRBV12-4

CDR3aa: CASRQGQNSPLHF
j_gene: TRBJ1-6
v_gene: TRBV6-2/TRBV6-3

CDR3aa: CSVEAPGLAGVDTQYF
j_gene: TRBJ2-3
v_gene: TRBV29-1

CDR3aa: CASSLQGNEKLFF
j_gene: TRBJ1-4
v_gene: TRBV5-1

CDR3aa: CASNPGLWVTEAFF
j_gene: TRBJ1-1
v_gene: TRBV6-1